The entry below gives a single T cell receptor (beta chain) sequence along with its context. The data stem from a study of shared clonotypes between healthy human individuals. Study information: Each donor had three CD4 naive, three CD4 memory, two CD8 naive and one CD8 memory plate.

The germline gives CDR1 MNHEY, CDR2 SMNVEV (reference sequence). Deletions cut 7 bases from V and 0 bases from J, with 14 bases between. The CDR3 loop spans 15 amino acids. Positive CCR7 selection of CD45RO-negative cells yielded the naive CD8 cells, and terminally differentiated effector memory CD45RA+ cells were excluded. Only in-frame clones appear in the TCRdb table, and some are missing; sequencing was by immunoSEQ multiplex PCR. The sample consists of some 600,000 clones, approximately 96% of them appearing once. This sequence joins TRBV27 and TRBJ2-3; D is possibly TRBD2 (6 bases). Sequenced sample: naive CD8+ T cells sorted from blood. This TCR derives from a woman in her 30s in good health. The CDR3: CASKRGLTSTDTQYF. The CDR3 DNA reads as TGTGCCAGCAAGAGGGGACTCACTAGCACAGATACGCAGTATTTT.